The 32 T cell receptor beta chains below come from one sample, sequenced in a study of cytomegalovirus exposure and HLA in healthy donors (TCRdb year 2017). Library preparation employed the immunoSEQ multiplex PCR assay. The table comes from immuneACCESS by way of TCRdb, which keeps in-frame sequences with V and J called. Part of the clones is missing from these tables; in studies checked, under half for an unresolved V gene and the rest for unknown reasons. Across this sample there are about 200,000 clones, with 70% to 85% seen only once. 13% of the sample is in the top ten clones. Sequencing input: PBMCs. The receptors here all came from a woman aged 25 to 39 in good health and CMV-seropositive.

This chain connects TRBV27 to TRBJ2-3; TRBD1 agrees at 7 bases. The CDR3 covers 15 residues. The germline V gene encodes CDR1 MNHEY and CDR2 SMNVEV (reference sequence). V lost 8 bases and J lost 0; bases outside the gene matches: 8. CDR3 amino acids: CASGRTGTSTDTQYF. CDR3 nucleotides: TGTGCCAGCGGTAGGACAGGTACTAGCACAGATACGCAGTATTTT.

This chain connects TRBV2 to TRBJ2-7, with 7 nucleotides matching TRBD2. This CDR3 is 14 amino acids long. Germline loops: CDR1 SNHLY, CDR2 FYNNEI. Trimming cost V 7 bases and J 4 bases; bases outside gene matches: 10. The DNA for the CDR3 is TGTGCCAGCACCCCAGCGGGAACGATTTACGAGCAGTACTTC. This sequence encodes CASTPAGTIYEQYF. The variable domain in full, with the rest retrieved from reference TRBV2 and TRBJ2-7, is EPEVTQTPSHQVTQMGQEVILRCVPISNHLYFYWYRQILGQKVEFLVSFYNNEISEKSEIFDDQFSVERPDGSNFTLKIRSTKLEDSAMYFCASTPAGTIYEQYFGPGTRLTVT.

With respect to this clone: Distinct nucleotide sequences in the sample also encode this CDR3. The rearrangement joins TRBV5-1 to TRBJ1-2, with 9 bases aligning to TRBD1. Germline loops: CDR1 SGHRS, CDR2 YFSETQ. The CDR3 totals 13 residues. V was pared by 2 bases and J by 6 bases, with 2 bases of the junction left unmatched. The CDR3 region is CASSFRTGDGYTF. CDR3 in DNA: TGCGCCAGCAGCTTCAGGACAGGGGATGGCTACACCTTC.

The genes are TRBV6-1 and TRBJ1-1; D possibly corresponds to TRBD1 (6 bases). The CDR3 totals 13 residues. The germline V and J ends were trimmed by 3 bases and 3 bases, with 8 bases remaining between them. CDR1 is MNHNS, CDR2 SASEGT, per germline. CDR3 sequence (DNA): TGTGCCAGCAGTGACCAGGGGCACACTGAAGCTTTCTTT. It codes for CASSDQGHTEAFF.

The CDR3 nucleotides read TGTGCCAGCAGTGCCGGGACTAACAATCAGCCCCAGCATTTT. Amino acid sequence: CASSAGTNNQPQHF. The chain carries TRBV6-1 and TRBJ1-5; the D gene is possibly TRBD1 (5 bases). Between the trimmed V and J ends, which lost 4 bases and 3 bases, there was a span of 10 bases. Germline V gene data show CDR1 as MNHNS and CDR2 as SASEGT. The CDR3 runs 14 residues.

This chain links TRBV5-1 with TRBJ2-1; D possibly corresponds to TRBD1 (6 bases). The ends were cut back, 4 bases at V and 6 bases at J, with 11 bases in the middle. CDR1 and CDR2 (germline): SGHRS, YFSETQ. This CDR3 comprises 13 residues. The CDR3 reads CASSLQGLNEQFF. DNA for the CDR3: TGCGCCAGCAGCCTCCAGGGGCTCAATGAGCAGTTCTTC.

The rearrangement joins TRBV6-1 to TRBJ1-4, with a weak D call TRBD1 (6 bases). CDR1 and CDR2 (germline): MNHNS, SASEGT. Trimming removed 5 bases at V and 8 bases at J, with 18 bases between. The CDR3 totals 15 residues. For the CDR3, the DNA is TGTGCCAGCAGTCCCTTATGGACAGTGGGAGAAAAACTGTTTTTT. Its translation is CASSPLWTVGEKLFF.

The chain has TRBV6-5 and TRBJ2-3, with D perhaps matching TRBD1 (6 bases). The CDR3 is 13 residues long. V was pared by 7 bases and J by 2 bases, with 10 bases between. Germline V gene lookup returns CDR1 MNHEY and CDR2 SVGAGI. The DNA for the CDR3 is TGTGCCAGCACCCGGGACAACACAGATACGCAGTATTTT. It yields the protein CASTRDNTDTQYF.

The chain recombines TRBV19 with TRBJ2-3, with 8 bases matching TRBD1. CDR1 and CDR2 from the germline V gene are LNHDA and SQIVND (reference sequence). V shed 7 bases and J 1 base; nucleotides not matched to a gene: 7. The CDR3 is made up of 15 amino acids. CDR3 in DNA: TGTGCCAGTAAGGACAGGGTGTCCCGCACAGATACGCAGTATTTT. Encoded protein: CASKDRVSRTDTQYF.

The rearrangement links TRBV6-5 to TRBJ2-1; 13 nucleotides line up with TRBD2. This CDR3 is 15 amino acids long. Per the germline V gene, CDR1 is MNHEY and CDR2 is SVGAGI. With V trimmed by 5 bases and J by 4 bases, 2 bases remained unmatched. The chain's CDR3 is CASSQTSGRYNEQFF. For the CDR3, the DNA is TGTGCCAGCAGTCAGACTAGCGGGAGGTACAATGAGCAGTTCTTC.

The chain is built from TRBV23-1 and TRBJ2-7; weak D call: TRBD1 (6 bases). TRBV23-1 is known as an ORF, though its function is uncertain. CDR3 length equals 18 residues. The V end was cut by 1 base, the J end by 3 bases, with 22 bases between. In DNA, the CDR3 is TGCGCCAGCAGTCAATATGACCTTCTTGGGTTACAGGGCTACGAGCAGTACTTC. This translates into CASSQYDLLGLQGYEQYF.

The chain is built from TRBV29-1 and TRBJ1-2; 7 bases line up with TRBD1. Germline assignment: CDR1 SQVTM and CDR2 ANQGSEA. The V segment lost 4 bases and the J segment 0 bases; nucleotides outside the gene matches: 5. The CDR3 is 14 residues long. CDR3 region: CSVVGTEANYGYTF. The CDR3 DNA follows: TGCAGCGTTGTTGGGACAGAGGCTAACTATGGCTACACCTTC.

V is TRBV27 and J is TRBJ1-1, with D perhaps matching TRBD1 (5 bases). V lost 6 bases to trimming and J lost 3 bases, with 11 bases between them. Germline lookup yields CDR1 MNHEY and CDR2 SMNVEV (reference sequence). The CDR3 runs 13 residues. The CDR3 DNA is TGTGCCAGCAGACCAGGGTATTACACTGAAGCTTTCTTT. It codes for CASRPGYYTEAFF.

J is TRBJ1-2 and V is TRBV5-5, with a tentative D call TRBD1 (6 bases). V lost 0 bases and J lost 4, with 13 bases in between. CDR3 size: 15 residues. Germline CDR1 is SGHKS and CDR2 is YYEKEE (reference sequence). In DNA form, the CDR3 reads TGTGCCAGCAGCTTGGGGTTAGGACAGAGCTATGGCTACACCTTC. Translation: CASSLGLGQSYGYTF.

This chain joins TRBV15 and TRBJ2-7; TRBD2 is a possible D gene (5 bases). Germline CDR1 is LNHNV and CDR2 is YYDKDF (reference sequence). The length of the CDR3 is 15 residues. V lost 6 bases and J 7 bases, leaving 22 bases between the germline ends. The CDR3 protein is CATSYEPRSSGEQYF. In DNA form, the CDR3 reads TGTGCCACCAGTTACGAGCCTCGATCGTCGGGGGAGCAGTACTTC.

The chain recombines TRBV6-6 with TRBJ2-7; 9 nucleotides match TRBD2. V gave up 2 bases and J gave up 4 bases; unmatched junction bases: 9. CDR1 MNHNY and CDR2 SVGAGI come from the germline V gene (reference sequence). CDR3 length: 16 residues. CDR3 nucleotide sequence: TGTGCCAGCAGTTACCCGCCGGGACTAGCCCTTTACGAGCAGTACTTC. It is translated as CASSYPPGLALYEQYF.

The chain recombines TRBV28 with TRBJ1-2; the match to TRBD1 covers 9 bases. Germline V gene sequence: CDR1 MDHEN, CDR2 SYDVKM. CDR3 length: 16 amino acids. The V segment lost 4 bases and the J segment 3 bases; nucleotides outside the gene matches: 9. In nucleotides, the CDR3 is TGTGCCAGCAGTTCGCCCTCACAGGGGGCGGACTATGGCTACACCTTC. It codes for CASSSPSQGADYGYTF.

This chain uses TRBV7-6 with TRBJ2-1; TRBD2 agrees at 9 bases. Germline CDR1 reads SGHVS; CDR2 reads FNYEAQ. J lost 5 bases, V lost 2 bases, and 7 bases had no gene match. There are 16 residues in the CDR3. CDR3 in DNA: TGTGCCAGCAGCTTAAAGGTGACTAGCGGTGACAATGAGCAGTTCTTC. This codes for CASSLKVTSGDNEQFF.

The chain uses TRBV27 and TRBJ2-7; 9 bases match TRBD2. Trimming cost V 5 bases and J 1 base; bases outside gene matches: 6. This CDR3 comprises 15 residues. Germline V gene data show CDR1 as MNHEY and CDR2 as SMNVEV (reference sequence). The CDR3 spells CASSLAGHPSYEQYF. In DNA, the CDR3 is TGTGCCAGCAGTCTAGCGGGACATCCGTCCTACGAGCAGTACTTC.

The chain joins TRBV9 to TRBJ1-1; D perhaps matches TRBD1 (5 bases). Between the trimmed V and J ends, which lost 4 bases and 0 bases, there was a span of 13 bases. The germline gives CDR1 SGDLS, CDR2 YYNGEE. The CDR3 spans 15 residues. The chain's CDR3 is CASSPRGDMNTEAFF. In DNA form, the CDR3 reads TGTGCCAGCAGCCCCCGGGGGGATATGAACACTGAAGCTTTCTTT.

The chain uses TRBV11-3 and TRBJ1-1, with 7 bases fitting TRBD1. The CDR3 contains 15 residues. The junction had 5 bases not matched to a gene; V was cut back by 4 bases and J by 0 bases. CDR1 SGHNT and CDR2 YENEEA come from the germline V gene. The CDR3 is CASSSDGQVNTEAFF. The CDR3 DNA sequence: TGTGCCAGCAGCTCTGACGGACAGGTGAACACTGAAGCTTTCTTT.

This clone has only a few counts. V gene TRBV19 combines with J gene TRBJ1-4; D perhaps matches TRBD1 (5 bases). Trimming shortened V by 7 bases and J by 5 bases, and 14 bases separated the two germline ends. Germline-derived CDR1 and CDR2 are LNHDA and SQIVND (reference sequence). The CDR3 has 14 residues. Here the CDR3 DNA reads TGTGCCAGTAAGGGGTTCGGTTCCAATGAAAAACTGTTTTTT. It specifies CASKGFGSNEKLFF.

The rearrangement joins TRBV5-1 to TRBJ2-3, with 8 bases that match TRBD2. The V gene's germline CDR1 is SGHRS and CDR2 YFSETQ. The junction had 9 bases not matched to a gene; V was cut back by 0 bases and J by 3 bases. The CDR3 is 17 residues long. The DNA for the CDR3 is TGCGCCAGCAGCTTGGAAGCGGGAGCAGGTGTTACAGATACGCAGTATTTT. Encoded protein: CASSLEAGAGVTDTQYF.

V usage is TRBV7-9 and J usage is TRBJ2-7; the D is unclear. The CDR3 sequence is 14 residues long. Germline V gene lookup returns CDR1 SEHNR and CDR2 FQNEAQ (reference sequence). The ends were cut back, 5 bases at V and 5 bases at J, with 16 bases in the middle. The CDR3 DNA follows: TGTGCCAGCAGCCCCCCCGTCGAGCGACACGAGCAGTACTTC. Amino acid sequence: CASSPPVERHEQYF.

The genes are TRBV5-1 and TRBJ2-7; 12 bases match TRBD2. Germline V lookup: CDR1 SGHRS, CDR2 YFSETQ. Germline trimming cut 4 bases from V and 3 bases from J; bases unmatched to any gene: 11. The CDR3 loop spans 17 amino acids. DNA for the CDR3: TGCGCCAGCAGCCAGGGGACCCGACTAGCGGGAGTCTACGAGCAGTACTTC. Residues: CASSQGTRLAGVYEQYF.

The rearrangement links TRBV11-2 to TRBJ2-7; 11 nucleotides match TRBD2. The CDR3 sequence is 16 residues long. The germline gives CDR1 SGHAT, CDR2 FQNNGV. The V gene end was trimmed by 4 bases and the J gene end by 1 base; junction bases not matched to a gene: 6. The CDR3 DNA reads as TGTGCCAGCAGCTCTGGCGGGACTAGCGGTTCCTACGAGCAGTACTTC. Translation: CASSSGGTSGSYEQYF.

This chain connects TRBV9 to TRBJ2-5; 8 bases align to TRBD2. After removal of 4 bases from V and 2 bases from J, the junction contained 4 bases not matched to a gene. CDR1 is SGDLS, CDR2 YYNGEE, per germline. The CDR3 has 14 amino acids. The CDR3 spells CASSPREGQETQYF. The CDR3 DNA reads as TGTGCCAGCAGCCCCCGGGAGGGACAAGAGACCCAGTACTTC.

This chain uses TRBV11-2 with TRBJ1-1, with 7 bases that match TRBD1. V lost 10 bases and J lost 0; bases outside the gene matches: 11. The germline gives CDR1 SGHAT, CDR2 FQNNGV. The CDR3 sequence is 15 residues long. The CDR3 DNA is TGTGCCACCGTCCGGGACAGCGATTTGAACACTGAAGCTTTCTTT. Its translation is CATVRDSDLNTEAFF.

The chain joins TRBV7-6 to TRBJ1-1; 7 bases map to TRBD1. The CDR3 is 15 residues long. V gave up 5 bases and J gave up 4 bases; unmatched junction bases: 10. Per germline, CDR1 SGHVS and CDR2 FNYEAQ. The CDR3 is CASSPSTGQGTEAFF. CDR3 coding DNA: TGTGCCAGCAGCCCCTCGACAGGGCAGGGCACTGAAGCTTTCTTT.

This clone was seen a single time. The rearrangement uses TRBV6-5 and TRBJ2-7, with TRBD1 matching 7 bases. This CDR3 spans 15 amino acids. Trimming at V came to 0 bases and at J to 3 bases, leaving 5 bases not matched to a gene. Germline assignment: CDR1 MNHEY and CDR2 SVGAGI. The CDR3 nucleotides read TGTGCCAGCAGTTACTCCCGGGACAGCCGCTACGAGCAGTACTTC. Translating gives CASSYSRDSRYEQYF.

CDR3 DNA sequence: TGTGCCAGCAGCTTGAGGACTAGCGGCACAGATACGCAGTATTTT. This codes for CASSLRTSGTDTQYF. This chain uses TRBV5-5 with TRBJ2-3, with TRBD2 matching over 9 bases. CDR3 size: 15 residues. V dropped 1 base and J dropped 1; count of bases not matched to a gene: 1. Germline CDR1 SGHKS, CDR2 YYEKEE (reference sequence). Complete variable domain (other parts from reference TRBV5-5 and TRBJ2-3): DAGVTQSPTHLIKTRGQQVTLRCSPISGHKSVSWYQQVLGQGPQFIFQYYEKEERGRGNFPDRFSARQFPNYSSELNVNALLLGDSALYLCASSLRTSGTDTQYFGPGTRLTVL.

The chain uses TRBV27 and TRBJ2-1, with TRBD2 identical over 9 bases. The J segment lost 8 bases and the V segment lost 6 bases, leaving 8 bases of the junction unmatched. Germline values: CDR1 MNHEY, CDR2 SMNVEV (reference sequence). The CDR3 is 14 amino acids. As DNA, the CDR3 is TGTGCCAGCAGATCTCTAGCGGGATGGTATGAGCAGTTCTTC. Translated: CASRSLAGWYEQFF.